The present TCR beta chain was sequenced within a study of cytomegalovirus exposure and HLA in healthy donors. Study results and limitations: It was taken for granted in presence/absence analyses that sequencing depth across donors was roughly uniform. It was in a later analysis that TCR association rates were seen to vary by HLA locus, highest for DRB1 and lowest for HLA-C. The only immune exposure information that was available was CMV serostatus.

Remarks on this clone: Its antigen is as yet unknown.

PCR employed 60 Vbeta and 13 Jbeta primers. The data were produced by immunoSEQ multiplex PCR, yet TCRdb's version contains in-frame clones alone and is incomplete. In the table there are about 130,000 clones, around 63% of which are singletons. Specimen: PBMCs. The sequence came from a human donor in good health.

The CDR3 loop reads CASLEWDISNGKAFF. The CDR3 nucleotides read TGTGCCAGCCTCGAGTGGGACATATCAAATGGGAAAGCTTTCTTT. The J gene is TRBJ1-1, the V gene TRBV19, with a tentative D call TRBD1 (6 bases). Germline V lookup: CDR1 LNHDA, CDR2 SQIVND (reference sequence). This CDR3 contains 15 residues. V was pared by 9 bases and J by 9 bases, with 26 bases between.